A few counts support the clone carrying this T cell receptor beta chain. The antigen remains undetermined. Unique molecular identifier tags were affixed to discrete cDNA molecules. TCRdb recomputed calls from the 5' RACE reads with MiXCR, one row per CDR3 protein. The sample lists approximately 97,000 distinct CDR3 sequences, about an eighth occurring once. Trimming pared 1 base from V and 2 bases from J, leaving 12 bases between. This CDR3 region has 15 residues. Germline loops: CDR1 MGHRA, CDR2 YSYEKL. This specimen belongs to a study of early T cells in non-severe SARS-CoV-2 infection. Study at large: RNA in bulk from unsorted whole blood was sequenced, and chains were unpaired.

The study, taken as a whole, reports: A preference for anti-spike CD8 responses marked VDJdb matching, which missed private and CD4 specificities.

V usage is TRBV4-1 and J usage is TRBJ2-7; tentatively, D is TRBD1 (7 bases). The sequenced sample consisted of whole blood. The source is an adult who was a healthcare worker with PCR-confirmed SARS-CoV-2 infection or an uninfected control (not recorded which). The chain's CDR3 is CASSQGRGETYEQYF. CDR3 sequence (DNA): TGCGCCAGCAGCCAAGGCAGGGGGGAGACCTACGAGCAGTACTTC.